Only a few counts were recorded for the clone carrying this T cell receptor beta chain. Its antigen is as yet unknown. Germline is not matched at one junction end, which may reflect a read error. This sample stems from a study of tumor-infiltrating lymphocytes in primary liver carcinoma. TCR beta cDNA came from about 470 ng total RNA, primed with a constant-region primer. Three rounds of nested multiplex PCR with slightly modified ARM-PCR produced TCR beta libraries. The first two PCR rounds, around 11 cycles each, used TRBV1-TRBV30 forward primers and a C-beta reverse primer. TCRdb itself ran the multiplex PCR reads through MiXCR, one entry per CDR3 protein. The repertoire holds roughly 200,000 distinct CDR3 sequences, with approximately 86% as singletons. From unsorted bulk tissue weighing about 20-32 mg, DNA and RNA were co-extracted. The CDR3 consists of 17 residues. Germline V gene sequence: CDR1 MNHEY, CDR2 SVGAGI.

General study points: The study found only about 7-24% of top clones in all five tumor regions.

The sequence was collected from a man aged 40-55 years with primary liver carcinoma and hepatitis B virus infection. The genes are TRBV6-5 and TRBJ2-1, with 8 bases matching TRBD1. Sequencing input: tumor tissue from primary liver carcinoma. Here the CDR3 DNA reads TGTGTCAGCAGTGACCGATCCGGGACAGGACTATACAATGAGCAGTTCTTC. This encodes CVSSDRSGTGLYNEQFF.